The 19 T cell receptor beta chains presented below share a single source sample, sequenced in a study of cytomegalovirus exposure and HLA in healthy donors. With 60 Vbeta and 13 Jbeta primers, the PCR was carried out. Generated by immunoSEQ multiplex PCR, the TCRdb table keeps only in-frame clones and is missing some. This sample carries 150,000 to 200,000 clones, around 78% of them seen once, and the ten largest clones take 1%. The material sequenced was PBMCs. Source of these receptors: a woman in her forties in good health and CMV-seronegative.

This sequence joins TRBV5-1 and TRBJ1-1, with D possibly being TRBD1 (6 bases). The V and J ends lost 4 bases and 1 base respectively, with 14 bases between them. Germline-derived CDR1 and CDR2 are SGHRS and YFSETQ. The CDR3 runs 15 residues. The CDR3 reads CASSTTGRGNTEAFF. DNA for the CDR3: TGCGCCAGCAGCACCACAGGGAGGGGGAACACTGAAGCTTTCTTT.

The J gene is TRBJ2-7, the V gene TRBV7-9; TRBD2 might be the D (5 bases). CDR3 length: 14 residues. Per germline, CDR1 SEHNR and CDR2 FQNEAQ (reference sequence). V lost 4 bases and J 1 base, leaving 11 bases between the germline ends. CDR3 sequence reads: CASSYLLGSYEQYF. CDR3 nucleotide sequence: TGTGCCAGCAGCTACCTACTAGGTTCCTACGAGCAGTACTTC.

This chain links TRBV4-2 with TRBJ1-2; TRBD1 matches at 7 bases. The germline V gene has CDR1 LGHNA and CDR2 YNFKEQ. This CDR3 comprises 17 residues. With 0 bases clipped from V and 4 bases from J, the junction kept 11 bases outside the gene matches. Written as DNA, the CDR3 is TGTGCCAGCAGCCAAGATACGAGTGGGCAGGGGGGCTATGGCTACACCTTC. Translated, it gives CASSQDTSGQGGYGYTF.

The J gene is TRBJ2-3, the V gene TRBV13, with no clear D. Trimming shortened V by 0 bases and J by 2 bases, and 12 bases separated the two germline ends. The CDR3 length is 16 residues. CDR1 is PRHDT and CDR2 is FYEKMQ in the germline V gene (reference sequence). The CDR3: CASSLGGPNPTDTQYF. Here the CDR3 DNA reads TGTGCCAGCAGCTTAGGCGGTCCGAATCCCACAGATACGCAGTATTTT.

The chain recombines TRBV29-1 with TRBJ2-5, with TRBD1 matching over 7 bases. The CDR3 runs 13 residues. CDR1 is SQVTM, CDR2 ANQGSEA, per germline. Trimming cost V 8 bases and J 4 bases; bases outside gene matches: 10. CDR3 nucleotides: TGCAGCTCACGGAAGGGGGCCGGAGAGACCCAGTACTTC. Its translation is CSSRKGAGETQYF.

The genes are TRBV11-3 and TRBJ2-7; no clear D. The V end was cut by 4 bases, the J end by 5 bases, with 12 bases between. This CDR3 has 13 amino acids. The germline V gene encodes CDR1 SGHNT and CDR2 YENEEA. In DNA form, the CDR3 reads TGTGCCAGCAGCTCAGGTGAAGAAAACGAGCAGTACTTC. It codes for CASSSGEENEQYF.

The chain links TRBV19 to TRBJ1-1, with a weak D call TRBD1 (6 bases). Germline loops: CDR1 LNHDA, CDR2 SQIVND (reference sequence). This CDR3 is 14 amino acids long. Trimming pared 6 bases from V and 0 bases from J, leaving 11 bases between. In nucleotides, the CDR3 is TGTGCCAGTAGCGTGACAGGAGTGAACACTGAAGCTTTCTTT. Its translation: CASSVTGVNTEAFF.

The chain couples TRBV11-3 to TRBJ2-1; TRBD1 agrees at 8 bases. Germline V gene sequence: CDR1 SGHNT, CDR2 YENEEA. V lost 1 base, J lost 5 bases, and 7 bases stayed unmatched. This CDR3 has 16 residues. This CDR3 reads CASSLGSTGAHNEQFF. The CDR3 bases are TGTGCCAGCAGCTTAGGGTCGACAGGGGCCCACAATGAGCAGTTCTTC.

The V and J genes are TRBV5-1 and TRBJ2-5; tentatively, D is TRBD2 (5 bases). The CDR3 loop spans 15 amino acids. V lost 4 bases to trimming and J lost 2 bases, with 15 bases between them. Germline CDR1 SGHRS, CDR2 YFSETQ. DNA of the CDR3: TGCGCCAGCAGCGAACCTCCGGGATCACAAGAGACCCAGTACTTC. Protein: CASSEPPGSQETQYF.

V and J are TRBV7-2 and TRBJ2-3, with D unresolved. This CDR3 is built from 12 residues. CDR1 is SGHTA, CDR2 FQGNSA, per germline. The V gene lost 3 bases and the J gene lost 10 bases, with 11 bases spanning the gap. CDR3 DNA sequence: TGTGCCAGCAGCTTTAAGCCGTCCTCGCAGTATTTT. It encodes CASSFKPSSQYF.

Only a few counts were recorded for this clone. The gene calls are TRBV9 and TRBJ2-5; 13 nucleotides match TRBD2. From germline, CDR1 is SGDLS and CDR2 YYNGEE. The CDR3 sequence is 18 residues long. V lost 0 bases to trimming and J lost 2 bases; unmatched junction nucleotides: 7. CDR3 in DNA: TGTGCCAGCAGCGTAGTGGGGACTAGCGGGACAAGTCAAGAGACCCAGTACTTC. Encoded protein: CASSVVGTSGTSQETQYF.

V is TRBV19 and J is TRBJ1-3; D not resolved. Trimming removed 3 bases from V and 0 bases from J, with 6 bases in between. The CDR3 is made up of 14 amino acids. Germline values: CDR1 LNHDA, CDR2 SQIVND (reference sequence). The CDR3 DNA reads as TGTGCCAGTAGTATCGGCGGCTCTGGAAACACCATATATTTT. The encoded protein is CASSIGGSGNTIYF.

The chain combines TRBV30 with TRBJ1-5; 7 nucleotides match TRBD1. The CDR3 runs to 14 residues. V shed 1 base, J shed 2 bases, and the junction held 2 bases outside the gene matches. Germline values: CDR1 GTSNPN, CDR2 SVGIG (reference sequence). CDR3 in amino acids: CAWSGGGGNQPQHF. The DNA of the CDR3 is TGTGCCTGGAGTGGAGGGGGCGGCAATCAGCCCCAGCATTTT.

This clone was observed a handful of times. The chain uses TRBV27 and TRBJ2-3; TRBD2 aligns across 7 bases. The germline CDR1 and CDR2 sequences are MNHEY and SMNVEV (reference sequence). The CDR3 is 17 residues long. With V trimmed by 6 bases and J by 0 bases, 12 bases remained unmatched. In DNA, the CDR3 is TGTGCCAGCAGACCCCGTTCCCTAGCGGAGAGCACAGATACGCAGTATTTT. Translation gives CASRPRSLAESTDTQYF.

This clone was seen once. The chain combines TRBV6-1 with TRBJ2-7; weak D call: TRBD2 (5 bases). V lost 6 bases, J lost 4 bases, and 19 bases lay in between. The V gene's germline CDR1 is MNHNS and CDR2 SASEGT. The CDR3 has 15 amino acids. The CDR3 nucleotides are TGTGCCAGCAGGGCCTCGGACTCAACAATTTACGAGCAGTACTTC. Translating it yields CASRASDSTIYEQYF.

In its sample, this clone was seen a few times. The chain couples TRBV5-4 to TRBJ2-1, with 7 positions matching TRBD2. Germline-derived CDR1 and CDR2 are SGHNT and YYREEE (reference sequence). The CDR3 is 18 amino acids. With V trimmed by 0 bases and J by 0 bases, 9 bases remained unmatched. This chain's CDR3 is CASSLALLASSSYNEQFF. Written as DNA, the CDR3 is TGTGCCAGCAGCTTGGCCTTACTAGCGTCGAGCTCCTACAATGAGCAGTTCTTC.

This clone has only one observation. The genes are TRBV6-4 and TRBJ2-7; TRBD2 agrees at 8 bases. V shed 0 bases, J shed 3 bases, and the junction held 4 bases outside the gene matches. CDR1 and CDR2 (germline): MRHNA, SNTAGT. CDR3 length equals 15 residues. CDR3 sequence reads: CASSDSGAGDYEQYF. CDR3 coding DNA: TGTGCCAGCAGTGACTCAGGAGCGGGAGACTACGAGCAGTACTTC.

V usage is TRBV6-1 and J usage is TRBJ1-2; 12 nucleotides agree with TRBD1. The length of the CDR3 is 14 residues. V dropped 6 bases and J dropped 7; count of bases not matched to a gene: 6. Germline CDR1 MNHNS, CDR2 SASEGT. CDR3 loop: CASSPGQGARGYTF. The DNA for the CDR3 is TGTGCCAGCAGCCCGGGACAGGGGGCGCGTGGCTACACCTTC.

CDR3 nucleotides: TGTGCCAGCAGCAGGCGGACAGGGGCGAGCGATACGCAGTATTTT. Its translation is CASSRRTGASDTQYF. The J gene is TRBJ2-3, the V gene TRBV11-2; the match to TRBD1 covers 9 bases. Germline V lookup: CDR1 SGHAT, CDR2 FQNNGV. The CDR3 runs 15 residues. The V and J ends lost 5 bases and 6 bases, in that order; junction bases with no gene match: 9.